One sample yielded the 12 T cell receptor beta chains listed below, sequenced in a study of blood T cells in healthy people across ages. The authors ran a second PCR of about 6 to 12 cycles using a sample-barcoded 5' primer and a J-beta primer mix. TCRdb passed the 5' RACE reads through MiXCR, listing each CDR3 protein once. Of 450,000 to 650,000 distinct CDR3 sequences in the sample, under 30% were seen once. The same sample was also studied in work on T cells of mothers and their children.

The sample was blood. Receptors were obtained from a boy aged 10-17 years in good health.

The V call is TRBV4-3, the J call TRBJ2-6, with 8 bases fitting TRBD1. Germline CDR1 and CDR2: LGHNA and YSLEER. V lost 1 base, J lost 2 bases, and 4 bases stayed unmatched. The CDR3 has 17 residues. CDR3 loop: CASSQGQGPPGANVLTF. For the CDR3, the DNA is TGCGCCAGCAGCCAAGGACAGGGGCCCCCTGGGGCCAACGTCCTGACTTTC.

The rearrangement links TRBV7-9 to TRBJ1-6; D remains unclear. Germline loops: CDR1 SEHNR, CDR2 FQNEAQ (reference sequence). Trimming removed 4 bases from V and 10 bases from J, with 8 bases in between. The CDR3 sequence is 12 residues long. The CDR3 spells CASSSTGSPLHF. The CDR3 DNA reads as TGTGCCAGCAGCTCTACGGGCTCACCCCTCCACTTT.

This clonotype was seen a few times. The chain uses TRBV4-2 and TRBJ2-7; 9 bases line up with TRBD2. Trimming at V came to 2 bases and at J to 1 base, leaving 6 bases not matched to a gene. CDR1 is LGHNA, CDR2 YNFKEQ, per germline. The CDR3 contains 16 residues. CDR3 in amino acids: CASSQRTSGYSYEQYF. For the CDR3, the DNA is TGTGCCAGCAGCCAACGTACTAGCGGGTATTCCTACGAGCAGTACTTC.

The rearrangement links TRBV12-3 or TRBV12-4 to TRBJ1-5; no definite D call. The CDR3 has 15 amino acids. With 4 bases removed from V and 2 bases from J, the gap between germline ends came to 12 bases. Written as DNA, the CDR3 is TGTGCCAGCAGTTGGCGGTTTGGGGGCAATCAGCCCCAGCATTTT. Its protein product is CASSWRFGGNQPQHF.

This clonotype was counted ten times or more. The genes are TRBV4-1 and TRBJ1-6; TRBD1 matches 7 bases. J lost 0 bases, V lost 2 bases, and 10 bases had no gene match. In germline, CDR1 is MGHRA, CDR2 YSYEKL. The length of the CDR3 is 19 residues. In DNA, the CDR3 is TGCGCCAGCAGCCAACTTAAGGACAGGACAAGCTCCTATAATTCACCCCTCCACTTT. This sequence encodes CASSQLKDRTSSYNSPLHF.

The CDR3 sequence is CASSQAWDDEQFF. The CDR3 nucleotides read TGTGCCAGCAGCCAGGCATGGGACGATGAGCAGTTCTTC. The chain combines TRBV2 with TRBJ2-1; D might be TRBD1 or TRBD2, each matching 5 bases. V shed 6 bases and J shed 8 bases, with 14 bases lying between them. CDR1 SNHLY and CDR2 FYNNEI come from the germline V gene. The CDR3 is 13 amino acids.

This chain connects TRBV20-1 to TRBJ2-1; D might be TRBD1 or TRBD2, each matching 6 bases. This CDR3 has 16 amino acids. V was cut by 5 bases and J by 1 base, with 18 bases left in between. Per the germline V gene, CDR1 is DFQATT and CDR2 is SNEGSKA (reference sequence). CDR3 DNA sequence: TGCAGTGCTCCCCGGAGGGGGAGAAGGTCCTACAATGAGCAGTTCTTC. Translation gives CSAPRRGRRSYNEQFF.

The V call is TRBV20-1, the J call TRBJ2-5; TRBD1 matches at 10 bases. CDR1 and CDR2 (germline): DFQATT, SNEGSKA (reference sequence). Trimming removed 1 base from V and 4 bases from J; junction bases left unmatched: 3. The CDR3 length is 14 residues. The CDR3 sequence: CSARAGQGPETQYF. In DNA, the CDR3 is TGCAGTGCTAGAGCGGGACAGGGGCCAGAGACCCAGTACTTC.

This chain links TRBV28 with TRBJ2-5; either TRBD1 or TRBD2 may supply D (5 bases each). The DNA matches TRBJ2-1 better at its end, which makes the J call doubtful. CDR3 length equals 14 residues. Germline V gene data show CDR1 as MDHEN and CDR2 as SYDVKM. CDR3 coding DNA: TGTGCCAGCAGCCGGGCCGGGACGGAGGTTGAGCAGTTCTTC. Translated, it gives CASSRAGTEVEQFF.

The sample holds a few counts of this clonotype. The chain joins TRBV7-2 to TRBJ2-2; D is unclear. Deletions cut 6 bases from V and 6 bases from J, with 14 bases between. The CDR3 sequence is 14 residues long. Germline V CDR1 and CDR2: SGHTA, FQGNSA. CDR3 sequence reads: CASSFVNNAGELFF. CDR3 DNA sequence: TGTGCCAGCAGTTTCGTGAATAACGCCGGGGAGCTGTTTTTT.

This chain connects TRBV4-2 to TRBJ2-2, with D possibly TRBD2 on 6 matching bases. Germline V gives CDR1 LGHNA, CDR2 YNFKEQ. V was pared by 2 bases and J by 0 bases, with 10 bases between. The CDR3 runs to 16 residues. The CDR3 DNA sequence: TGTGCCAGCAGCCAATGGGGGGTAGCGAACACCGGGGAGCTGTTTTTT. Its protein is CASSQWGVANTGELFF.

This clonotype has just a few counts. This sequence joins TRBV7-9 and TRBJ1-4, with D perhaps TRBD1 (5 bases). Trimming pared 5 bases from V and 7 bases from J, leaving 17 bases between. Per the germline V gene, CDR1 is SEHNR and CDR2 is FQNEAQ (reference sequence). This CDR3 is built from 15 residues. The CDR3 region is CASSPEGRRREKLFF. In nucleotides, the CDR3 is TGTGCCAGCAGCCCAGAGGGGCGGCGACGTGAAAAACTGTTTTTT.